This TCR beta chain came from a study of blood T cells in healthy people across ages. Findings and caveats of the study: It was not known whether donors were CMV positive (a possible confounder of expanded clonotype changes). While age rose, TCR beta diversity per million T cells dropped in a roughly linear way.

No fewer than 5 micrograms of total RNA were isolated from every sample. Sample-barcoded 5' priming and a J-beta primer mix drove a second PCR of about 6 to 12 cycles. There were at least 3 million CDR3-containing paired-end reads obtained from each sample. In TCRdb, the 5' RACE reads were re-called with MiXCR into one record per CDR3 protein. Seen here are hundreds of thousands of distinct CDR3 sequences, 58% observed once, and the top ten hold 20% to 25%. Of note for this clonotype: Its antigen is as yet unknown.

The CDR3 runs 13 residues. The ends were cut back, 4 bases at V and 8 bases at J, with 17 bases in the middle. CDR1 is SQVTM, CDR2 ANQGSEA, per germline. The TCR comes from a man aged 25 to 40 in good health. Sequenced: blood. The chain carries TRBV29-1 and TRBJ1-2; maybe TRBD1 (6 bases). The CDR3 protein is CSVAYRDHEGYTF. In DNA, the CDR3 is TGCAGCGTTGCATACAGGGACCATGAGGGCTACACCTTC.